This TCR beta chain was sequenced in a study of T cells in Graves' hyperthyroidism and ophthalmopathy (dated by TCRdb to between 2019 and 2020). Describing the broader study: Peripheral blood was sampled at the time of initial diagnosis, prior to any treatment. To identify TCR V-J signatures that set the groups apart, the researchers used a discovery cohort of more than 95 patients, made up of roughly 40 with Graves' ophthalmopathy and about 59 with stable Graves' hyperthyroidism. An independent validation cohort of 18 to 20 hyperthyroidism patients and roughly 16 patients who later progressed to ophthalmopathy tested prospective prediction of ophthalmopathy. The approximately 100 discovery patients were divided at random into training and test sets in a 7:3 ratio. The study also compared thyroid tissue and blood T-cell repertoires from several Graves' hyperthyroidism patients. After sampling, hyperthyroidism patients received methimazole starting at 30 mg daily, and ophthalmopathy patients received high-dose intravenous methylprednisolone. TCR Vbeta CDR3 sequencing of around 130 peripheral blood samples (about 45 ophthalmopathy, roughly 74 hyperthyroidism and around 17 progressor patients) is reported in the paper. The investigation overall reported the following: No statistical method was used to fix the sample size in advance, and group allocation was not hidden from the investigators. Most expanded thyroid clonotypes (frequency above 0.001) were also detected in blood, a finding suggesting that blood repertoires may reflect thyroid immune responses. In validation, the model predicted progression to ophthalmopathy a median of roughly 6.5 months before onset, with roughly 68% sensitivity and roughly 77% specificity. A model built on a 13 V-J signature distinguished ophthalmopathy from stable hyperthyroidism, reaching 85% to 90% sensitivity and around 81% specificity in cross-validation and 80%/75% in testing.

Stable Graves' hyperthyroidism was defined as no progression to ophthalmopathy during 18 months of follow-up. The hyperthyroidism patients were between 18 and 65 years old and newly diagnosed, with a disease duration of less than 2 months. Any patient with an uncontrolled infection, another autoimmune disease, pregnancy or lactation was excluded. Diagnoses relied on clinical symptoms, serum thyroxine and TRAb, thyroid ultrasound and orbital computed tomography. PBMCs were separated from around 9.1 ml of fresh peripheral blood using Ficoll-Paque density gradient centrifugation. Trizol reagent was used to extract total RNA, and RNA quality was then checked on an Agilent 2100 Bioanalyzer. A word on this clonotype: The antigen it recognizes is unknown. No base qualities exist here, and no much larger clone lies one base off it.

After removal of 0 bases from V and 5 bases from J, the junction retains 3 bases not matched to a gene. The CDR3 runs 14 amino acids, cysteine and phenylalanine included. The kept DNA is CDR3 alone, 42 bases in frame from the first base. The germline V gene (reference sequence) specifies DFQATT as CDR1 and SNEGSKA as CDR2. Amplification of TCR beta CDR3 regions was carried out from RNA transcripts. The TCR CDR3 was subjected to a first round of RT-PCR using the HTBI primer set and the Qiagen OneStep RT-PCR kit. Libraries were constructed in a second round of multiplex PCR, after which size selection and purification were performed. Libraries were sequenced paired-end with 100 bp reads on an Illumina HiSeq2000. The authors processed their data as follows. SOAPnuke was used to process the raw data, removing reads that contained adapters or uncalled bases, had a mean Phred below 15, or lacked an exact match to the constant primer or identifier. COPE v1.2.5 was used to merge the high-quality paired reads, and each unique nucleotide sequence was defined as a clonotype. MiTCR v1.1 was used to align the clonotypes against IMGT TRBV, TRBD and TRBJ reference segments. The analysis included only V-J combinations with a frequency above 0.0001, which together covered 99% to 99.2% of the repertoires. A TCS score was defined as the ratio between F50 (clonal expansion) and ExV (chaos), using BLOSUM62-based TCRdist between CDR3 peptides within each V-J. Welch's t-statistics and random forest reduced roughly 540 V-J features to roughly 13, which were used in a naive Bayes classifier (R e1071). The public reads were reanalyzed by TCRdb: fastp trimming at Q25, MiXCR alignment, in-frame beta chains only. For every CDR3 protein sequence, its rows merge into one entry that carries the most common genes and DNA. TCRdb assigned the V and J calls; the authors' analysis was not used. The sample includes over 450,000 distinct CDR3 sequences, with around 15% observed a single time. About 17% of the sample is taken by the ten largest.

The sequence joins TRBV20-1 to TRBJ2-1, and 8 junction bases match TRBD2. Specimen: blood. The clonotype comes from a young woman with Graves' hyperthyroidism. The CDR3: CSARDPLADNEQFF. The DNA sequence reads TGCAGTGCTAGAGATCCACTAGCGGACAATGAGCAGTTCTTC.